This is a list of T cell receptor beta chains from one sample in a study of OX40 agonist ivuxolimab in advanced cancers. Sequenced by immunoSEQ multiplex PCR; TCRdb stores in-frame clones only, minus some. The sample lists about 22,000 clones, 80% to 90% occurring once. Sequencing used CD4+ or CD8+ T cells sorted from blood, obtained in a trial of the OX40 agonist ivuxolimab. These receptor sequences come from an adult with an advanced solid tumor such as melanoma, head and neck, liver or kidney cancer. CDR3s include the opening cysteine and the closing phenylalanine or tryptophan.

CDR3 length	J gene	V gene	CDR3 protein
15	TRBJ1-2	TRBV7-9	CASSSEKGGAYGYTF
13	TRBJ1-2	TRBV18	CASSPEGGDGYTF
17	TRBJ2-7	TRBV28	CASSPLQGQVDPYEQYF
15	TRBJ2-7	TRBV4-1	CASSQITGTGYEQYF
16	TRBJ2-2	TRBV2	CASIQGVGSNTGELFF
12	TRBJ1-2	TRBV10-2	CASSQSRDGYTF
17	TRBJ2-2	TRBV7-6	CASSLYGSGANTGELFF
15	TRBJ2-2	TRBV18	CASSPIQGGGGELFF
14	TRBJ1-2	TRBV18	CASSLTGVTYGYTF
13	TRBJ1-1	TRBV7-9	CASSKGRLAEAFF
13	TRBJ1-1	TRBV5-1	CASRIGSNTEAFF
16	TRBJ2-7	TRBV5-6	CASSLYSGQAAYEQYF
15	TRBJ2-1	TRBV5-1	CASSLGGQGSNEQFF
14	TRBJ2-7	TRBV5-4	CASSKSAGDYEQYF
15	TRBJ1-2	TRBV6-5	CASSPPTGSDYGYTF
14	TRBJ2-3	TRBV5-1	CASGGKLGTDTQYF
14	TRBJ1-6	TRBV2	CASSDWDTNSPLHF
15	TRBJ2-1	TRBV7-7	CASSQGTSGSGEQFF
13	TRBJ2-3	TRBV7-2	CATTLLQKDTQYF